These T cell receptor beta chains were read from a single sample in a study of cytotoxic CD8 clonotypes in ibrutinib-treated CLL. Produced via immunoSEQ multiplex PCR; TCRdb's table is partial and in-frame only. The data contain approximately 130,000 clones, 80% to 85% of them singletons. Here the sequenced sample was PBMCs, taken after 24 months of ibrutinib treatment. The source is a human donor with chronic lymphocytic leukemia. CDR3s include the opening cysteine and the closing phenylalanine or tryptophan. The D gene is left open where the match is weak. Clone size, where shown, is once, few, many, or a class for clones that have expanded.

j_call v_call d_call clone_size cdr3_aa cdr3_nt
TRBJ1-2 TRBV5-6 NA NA CASSLSGQPNYGYTF TGTGCCAGCAGCCTTTCGGGACAACCTAACTATGGCTACACCTTC
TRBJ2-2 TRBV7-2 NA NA CASSPWAGELFF TGTGCCAGCAGCCCATGGGCCGGGGAGCTGTTTTTT
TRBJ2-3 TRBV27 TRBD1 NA CASSRRTGPTDTQYF TGTGCCAGCAGTAGGAGGACAGGTCCCACAGATACGCAGTATTTT
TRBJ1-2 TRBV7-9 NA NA CASSLPRTGINYGYTF TGTGCCAGCAGCTTACCCCGGACGGGGATTAACTATGGCTACACCTTC
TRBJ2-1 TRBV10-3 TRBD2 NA CAISSGGSYNEQFF TGTGCCATCAGTAGCGGGGGGTCCTACAATGAGCAGTTCTTC
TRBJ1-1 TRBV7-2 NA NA CASSLVGENTEAFF TGTGCCAGCAGCTTAGTTGGGGAGAACACTGAAGCTTTCTTT
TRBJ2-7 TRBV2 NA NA CASSERVTYSYEQYF TGTGCCAGCAGTGAAAGGGTAACGTACTCCTACGAGCAGTACTTC
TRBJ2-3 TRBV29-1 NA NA CSVGGGVTDTQYF TGCAGCGTTGGTGGTGGGGTCACAGATACGCAGTATTTT
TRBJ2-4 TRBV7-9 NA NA CASSTYRASKNIQYF TGTGCCAGCAGCACTTACAGAGCCTCTAAAAACATTCAGTACTTC
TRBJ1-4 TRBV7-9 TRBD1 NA CASSLSQGNEKLFF TGTGCCAGCAGCTTATCACAGGGGAATGAAAAACTGTTTTTT
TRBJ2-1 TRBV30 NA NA CAWSVLETRKFF TGTGCCTGGAGTGTACTTGAGACTAGAAAGTTCTTC
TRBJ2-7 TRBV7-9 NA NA CASSQQGYYEQYF TGTGCCAGCAGCCAGCAGGGATACTACGAGCAGTACTTC
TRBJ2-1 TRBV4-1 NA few CASSQEAGSLYNEQFF TGCGCCAGCAGCCAAGAGGCGGGCAGTTTATACAATGAGCAGTTCTTC
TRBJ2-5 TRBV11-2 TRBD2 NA CASSLVFGGGQETQYF TGTGCCAGCAGCTTAGTTTTTGGCGGGGGCCAAGAGACCCAGTACTTC
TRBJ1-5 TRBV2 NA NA CASRRWGEMHF TGTGCCAGCAGACGTTGGGGGGAAATGCATTTT
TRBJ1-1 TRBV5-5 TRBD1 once CASSSAGGDTEAFF TGTGCCAGCAGCTCGGCAGGGGGAGACACTGAAGCTTTCTTT
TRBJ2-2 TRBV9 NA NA CASSPRLGRVATGELFF TGTGCCAGCAGCCCGCGTCTCGGCAGGGTGGCCACCGGGGAGCTGTTTTTT
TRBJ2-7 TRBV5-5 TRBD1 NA CASSTAGTGGHEQYF TGTGCCAGCAGCACCGCCGGGACAGGGGGCCACGAGCAGTACTTC
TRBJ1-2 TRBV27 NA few CASSPALPGGGYTF TGTGCCAGCAGTCCCGCCCTGCCGGGGGGAGGCTACACCTTC
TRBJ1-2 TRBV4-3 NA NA CASSQEVTVLGGYGYTF TGCGCCAGCAGCCAAGAAGTTACGGTCTTAGGAGGCTATGGCTACACCTTC
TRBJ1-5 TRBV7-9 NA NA CASSLGSGAEPQHF TGTGCCAGCAGCTTAGGGTCGGGTGCGGAGCCCCAGCATTTT
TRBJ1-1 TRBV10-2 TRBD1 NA CASRVFMAGGNTEAFF TGCGCCAGCCGAGTCTTCATGGCAGGGGGGAACACTGAAGCTTTCTTT
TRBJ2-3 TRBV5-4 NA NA CASSLGGTDTQYF TGTGCCAGCAGCTTAGGCGGTACAGATACGCAGTATTTT
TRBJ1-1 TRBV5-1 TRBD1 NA CASSSTPTGMNTEAFF TGCGCCAGCAGCTCAACCCCGACAGGGATGAACACTGAAGCTTTCTTT
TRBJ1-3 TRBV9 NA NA CASSQDLTGHSGNTIYF TGTGCCAGCAGCCAAGACCTAACGGGACACTCTGGAAACACCATATATTTT
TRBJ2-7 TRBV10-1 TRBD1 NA CASSDGQGIDEQYF TGCGCCAGCAGCGATGGACAGGGTATCGACGAGCAGTACTTC
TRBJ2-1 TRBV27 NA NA CASSLRLTGAQFF TGTGCCAGCAGTTTAAGGCTGACTGGTGCGCAGTTCTTC
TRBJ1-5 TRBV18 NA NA CASSPGEFWGGSNQPQHF TGTGCCAGCTCACCAGGGGAATTCTGGGGAGGGAGCAATCAGCCCCAGCATTTT
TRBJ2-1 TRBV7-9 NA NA CASSPDRRNNEQFF TGTGCCAGCAGCCCCGACCGTCGTAACAATGAGCAGTTCTTC
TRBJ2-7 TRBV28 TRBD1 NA CASSNRGLSYEQYF TGTGCCAGCAGTAACAGGGGGCTCTCCTACGAGCAGTACTTC
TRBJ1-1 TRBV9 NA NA CASSVGTSNTEAFF TGTGCCAGCAGCGTCGGGACATCGAACACTGAAGCTTTCTTT
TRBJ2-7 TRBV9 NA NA CASSVASSSYEQYF TGTGCCAGCAGCGTAGCTTCTAGCTCCTACGAGCAGTACTTC
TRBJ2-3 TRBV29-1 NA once CSVEWQASTDTQYF TGCAGCGTTGAATGGCAGGCAAGCACAGATACGCAGTATTTT
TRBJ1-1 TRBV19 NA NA CASSTENRVGSTEAFF TGTGCCAGTAGTACCGAAAACAGGGTGGGGAGCACTGAAGCTTTCTTT
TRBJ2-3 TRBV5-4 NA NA CASSSEPGRRTDTQYF TGTGCCAGCAGCAGTGAGCCGGGACGCCGAACAGATACGCAGTATTTT
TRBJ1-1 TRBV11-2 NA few CASSLPGGNTEAFF TGTGCCAGCAGCTTACCTGGGGGGAACACTGAAGCTTTCTTT
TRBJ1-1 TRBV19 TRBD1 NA CASSLGTVGVTEAFF TGTGCCAGTAGTTTGGGGACAGTTGGGGTCACTGAAGCTTTCTTT
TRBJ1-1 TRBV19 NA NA CASSLQGQRNTEAFF TGTGCCAGTAGTCTTCAAGGGCAACGGAACACTGAAGCTTTCTTT
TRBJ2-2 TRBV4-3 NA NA CASSQDTFANTGELFF TGCGCCAGCAGCCAAGATACGTTCGCGAACACCGGGGAGCTGTTTTTT
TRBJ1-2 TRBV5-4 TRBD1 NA CASSSRTGGDKDGYTF TGTGCCAGCAGCTCTCGGACAGGGGGCGATAAGGATGGCTACACCTTC
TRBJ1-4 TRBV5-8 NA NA CASSLVTTTGLFF TGTGCCAGCAGCTTGGTTACGACAACAGGGCTGTTTTTT
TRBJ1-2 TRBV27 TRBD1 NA CASSSGQSSGGYTF TGTGCCAGCAGTTCGGGACAGTCCTCGGGTGGCTACACCTTC
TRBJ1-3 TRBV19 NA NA CASSPSPPGNTIYF TGTGCCAGTAGTCCCAGCCCCCCTGGAAACACCATATATTTT
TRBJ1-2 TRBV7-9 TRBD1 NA CASSSSGGDYGYTF TGTGCCAGCAGCTCCTCAGGGGGCGACTATGGCTACACCTTC
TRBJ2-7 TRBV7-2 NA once CASSLGLGLYEQYF TGTGCCAGCAGCCTGGGGCTGGGTCTGTACGAGCAGTACTTC
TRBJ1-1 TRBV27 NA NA CASSSTPQGNTEAFF TGTGCCAGCAGTTCTACCCCACAGGGGAACACTGAAGCTTTCTTT
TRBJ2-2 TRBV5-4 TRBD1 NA CASSFTGGRIGELFF TGTGCCAGCAGCTTCACAGGGGGGAGGATCGGGGAGCTGTTTTTT
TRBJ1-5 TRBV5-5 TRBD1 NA CASSFRDRVHQPQHF TGTGCCAGCAGCTTCCGGGACAGGGTGCATCAGCCCCAGCATTTT